The rows below give T cell receptor beta chains drawn from one sample of a study of identical twins. TCRdb used MiXCR to reprocess the 5' RACE reads, holding one entry per CDR3 protein. There are around 1.7 million distinct CDR3 sequences in the sample; more than 30% occur only once, and around 0.25% lies in the top ten. The sequenced sample was cord blood. These receptor sequences come from a newborn girl in good health. Both conserved end residues are part of each CDR3. The order of the fields is V gene, J gene, D gene, clone size, CDR3 protein, CDR3 DNA. D genes are given only for firm matches. The listing skips clone size in some rows; elsewhere it reads once, few, many or a size class.

>TRBV10-3|TRBJ1-1|TRBD1|-
CAISPGQGDTEAFF
TGTGCCATCAGTCCGGGACAGGGGGACACTGAAGCTTTCTTT
>TRBV5-6|TRBJ1-1|-|-
CASSLWVGTEAFF
TGTGCCAGCAGCTTGTGGGTTGGCACTGAAGCTTTCTTT
>TRBV20-1|TRBJ2-3|-|-
CSAIFGGRSTDTQYF
TGCAGTGCTATATTCGGGGGACGAAGCACAGATACGCAGTATTTT
>TRBV28|TRBJ2-7|-|-
CASSQLGRSSYEQYF
TGTGCCAGCAGTCAACTGGGACGGAGCTCCTACGAGCAGTACTTC
>TRBV3-1|TRBJ2-4|-|once
CASSQIGGRSIQYF
TGTGCCAGCAGCCAAATCGGGGGTCGGAGCATTCAGTACTTC
>TRBV5-1|TRBJ1-1|-|many
CASSLGGTTEAFF
TGTGCCAGCAGCTTAGGGGGAACCACTGAAGCTTTCTTT
>TRBV12-3/TRBV12-4|TRBJ2-1|-|-
CASSLAGGPIEQFF
TGTGCCAGCAGTTTAGCGGGGGGGCCAATTGAGCAGTTCTTC
>TRBV7-8|TRBJ2-7|-|-
CASSLFSAQGGGEQYF
TGTGCCAGCAGCTTATTTTCGGCACAGGGTGGAGGCGAGCAGTACTTC
>TRBV5-1|TRBJ2-7|-|few
CASSYRESAYEQYF
TGCGCCAGCAGCTACAGGGAAAGCGCCTACGAGCAGTACTTC
>TRBV25-1|TRBJ2-5|-|-
CASSEISGDEQYF
TGTGCCAGCAGTGAAATTTCCGGGGATGAGCAGTACTTC
>TRBV6-5|TRBJ1-2|-|-
CASSYGGADGYTF
TGTGCCAGCAGTTACGGGGGGGCGGATGGCTACACCTTC
>TRBV2|TRBJ2-1|TRBD1|-
CASSGTGKYNEQFF
TGTGCCAGCAGTGGGACAGGCAAGTACAATGAGCAGTTCTTC
>TRBV12-3/TRBV12-4|TRBJ2-2|-|-
CASSFLHDTGELFF
TGTGCCAGCAGTTTTCTTCATGACACCGGGGAGCTGTTTTTT
>TRBV27|TRBJ2-4|-|-
CASPRGGGIIQYF
TGTGCCAGTCCCCGGGGAGGGGGAATCATTCAGTACTTC
>TRBV6-5|TRBJ2-1|-|-
CASLSHSFPYNEQFF
TGTGCCAGCTTATCACACTCCTTTCCTTACAATGAGCAGTTCTTC
>TRBV11-1|TRBJ2-7|-|-
CASSTGWGSYEQYF
TGTGCCAGCAGCACAGGCTGGGGCTCCTACGAGCAGTACTTC
>TRBV7-8|TRBJ1-5|-|few
CASTIRDSNQPQHF
TGTGCCAGCACCATAAGGGATAGCAATCAGCCCCAGCATTTT
>TRBV18|TRBJ2-7|-|-
CAARDSGGSYEQYF
TGTGCCGCTAGGGACTCTGGGGGCTCTTACGAGCAGTACTTC
>TRBV2|TRBJ2-7|-|-
CASRGQGPKIQYF
TGTGCCAGCAGGGGCCAGGGACCAAAGATTCAGTACTTC
>TRBV27|TRBJ2-7|-|few
CASSLQGTLHYEQYF
TGTGCCAGCAGTTTACAGGGGACCCTCCACTACGAGCAGTACTTC
>TRBV10-3|TRBJ2-3|-|once
CAISESEGEDTQYF
TGTGCCATCAGTGAGTCCGAGGGGGAAGATACGCAGTATTTT
>TRBV20-1|TRBJ2-3|TRBD2|few
CSATTSGRPDTQYF
TGCAGTGCTACGACTAGCGGGAGACCAGATACGCAGTATTTT
>TRBV11-2|TRBJ2-7|-|-
CASSLSDQSYEQYF
TGTGCCAGCAGCTTAAGTGACCAATCCTACGAGCAGTACTTC
>TRBV13|TRBJ2-6|TRBD1|-
CASSIQGPGANVLTF
TGTGCCAGCAGCATACAGGGGCCAGGGGCCAACGTCCTGACTTTC
>TRBV19|TRBJ2-5|TRBD1|-
CASSTRTGGEETQYF
TGTGCCAGTAGTACCCGGACAGGGGGCGAAGAGACCCAGTACTTC
>TRBV20-1|TRBJ2-7|-|few
CSAPGQMSYEQYF
TGCAGTGCCCCTGGACAAATGTCCTACGAGCAGTACTTC
>TRBV5-1|TRBJ1-2|-|-
CASGREANYGYTF
TGCGCCAGCGGGAGGGAAGCTAACTATGGCTACACCTTC
>TRBV5-4|TRBJ2-7|-|-
CASSRYVSIYEQYF
TGTGCCAGCAGCCGATACGTATCTATCTACGAGCAGTACTTC
>TRBV23-1|TRBJ2-7|-|-
CASSQSDCGGSSSYEQYF
TGCGCCAGCAGTCAATCGGACTGTGGCGGCTCCAGCTCCTACGAGCAGTACTTC
>TRBV12-3/TRBV12-4|TRBJ1-2|-|many
CASSLVGDGYTF
TGTGCCAGCAGCTTAGTGGGGGATGGCTACACCTTC
>TRBV30|TRBJ2-3|-|-
CAWSVSASSTDTQYF
TGTGCCTGGAGTGTAAGCGCCTCTAGCACAGATACGCAGTATTTT
>TRBV15|TRBJ2-7|TRBD1|few
CATSRMSGGYEQYF
TGTGCCACCAGCAGAATGTCAGGGGGCTACGAGCAGTACTTC
>TRBV28|TRBJ2-1|-|many
CASSPLDEQFF
TGTGCCAGCAGTCCCCTCGATGAGCAGTTCTTC
>TRBV12-3/TRBV12-4|TRBJ2-1|TRBD2|few
CASAVAGSYNEQFF
TGTGCCAGCGCAGTAGCGGGGTCCTACAATGAGCAGTTCTTC
>TRBV28|TRBJ1-1|-|once
CARDTEAFF
TGTGCCAGAGACACTGAAGCTTTCTTT
>TRBV12-3/TRBV12-4|TRBJ2-1|TRBD2|few
CASSLHLAGPYNEQFF
TGTGCCAGCAGTTTACATTTAGCGGGACCCTACAATGAGCAGTTCTTC
>TRBV5-1|TRBJ2-7|-|-
CASSLNRVYSYEQYF
TGCGCCAGCAGCTTGAACAGGGTCTACTCCTACGAGCAGTACTTC
>TRBV29-1|TRBJ2-6|TRBD1|few
CSVDPGTGSLSGANVLTF
TGCAGCGTTGACCCGGGGACAGGCTCACTCTCTGGGGCCAACGTCCTGACTTTC
>TRBV10-3|TRBJ2-5|-|few
CAISRGGQTQETQYF
TGTGCCATCAGTCGCGGGGGACAGACCCAAGAGACCCAGTACTTC
>TRBV28|TRBJ1-2|TRBD1|-
CASRRRRATGIGLGYTF
TGTGCCAGCAGACGAAGGAGGGCGACAGGGATCGGGCTTGGGTACACCTTC
>TRBV7-2|TRBJ2-3|-|few
CASRFRGIASTDTQYF
TGTGCCAGCAGATTCCGGGGGATAGCTAGCACAGATACGCAGTATTTT
>TRBV20-1|TRBJ2-1|TRBD2|-
CSARVTSGNNEQFF
TGCAGTGCTAGAGTAACTAGCGGCAACAATGAGCAGTTCTTC
>TRBV13|TRBJ1-2|-|few
CASRPGPGATYGYTF
TGTGCCAGCAGACCAGGTCCGGGGGCTACCTATGGCTACACCTTC
>TRBV4-2|TRBJ2-2|TRBD2|-
CASSTYRTSANTGELFF
TGTGCCAGCAGCACTTATCGGACTAGCGCGAACACCGGGGAGCTGTTTTTT
>TRBV20-1|TRBJ2-7|TRBD1|-
CGAHRGSEQYF
TGCGGTGCTCACAGGGGGAGCGAGCAGTACTTC
>TRBV12-3/TRBV12-4|TRBJ2-5|TRBD2|-
CASSTSGRLGNEQYF
TGTGCCAGCAGTACTAGCGGGAGGCTCGGCAATGAGCAGTACTTC
>TRBV27|TRBJ2-1|-|-
CASSSSSPLYNEQFF
TGTGCCAGCAGTTCGTCTAGCCCCCTGTACAATGAGCAGTTCTTC
>TRBV4-1|TRBJ1-5|-|-
CASSSPLPNQPQHF
TGCGCCAGCAGCTCACCCCTCCCCAATCAGCCCCAGCATTTT
>TRBV4-1|TRBJ1-5|-|-
CASSHIPLVGQPQHF
TGCGCCAGCAGCCATATCCCACTCGTCGGTCAGCCCCAGCATTTT
>TRBV9|TRBJ1-2|-|-
CASSVPSSGYTF
TGTGCCAGCAGCGTACCAAGCAGTGGCTACACCTTC
>TRBV4-1|TRBJ1-2|-|few
CASSPLLAYGYTF
TGCGCCAGCAGCCCTCTCCTAGCCTATGGCTACACCTTC
>TRBV4-2|TRBJ2-3|TRBD2|few
CASSRTAGLAGNTDTQYF
TGTGCCAGCAGCCGGACGGCGGGACTAGCGGGGAACACAGATACGCAGTATTTT
>TRBV6-6|TRBJ2-7|-|few
CASSSTSRLGREQYF
TGTGCCAGCAGTTCTACTAGTCGACTAGGAAGGGAGCAGTACTTC
>TRBV5-6|TRBJ2-1|-|few
CASSFREGYNEQFF
TGTGCCAGCAGCTTCCGAGAAGGGTACAATGAGCAGTTCTTC
>TRBV5-6|TRBJ1-6|-|few
CASSLPAPNSPLHF
TGTGCCAGCAGCTTACCGGCCCCAAATTCACCCCTCCACTTT
>TRBV20-1|TRBJ2-5|TRBD2|-
CSARHPLPSGGKTQYF
TGCAGTGCTAGACACCCATTGCCTAGCGGGGGCAAGACCCAGTACTTC
>TRBV12-3/TRBV12-4|TRBJ1-2|TRBD1|-
CASTEGAPYTF
TGTGCCAGCACCGAGGGGGCCCCTTACACCTTC
>TRBV2|TRBJ2-7|TRBD1|-
CASSASQGDYEQYF
TGTGCCAGCAGTGCCTCACAGGGGGACTACGAGCAGTACTTC